This TCR beta chain was recovered during a study of T-cell reconstitution after alpha-beta-depleted transplantation in children. This clonotype was picked up many times. The CDR3 totals 16 residues. Trimming took off 4 bases at V and 8 bases at J, with 20 bases between the two ends. Germline V gene data show CDR1 as ENHRY and CDR2 as SYGVKD. Unique molecular identifiers were used in preparing the TCRbeta library. TCRdb reanalysed the PCR reads using MiXCR and keeps one entry per CDR3 protein. Of 400,000 to 550,000 distinct CDR3 sequences in the sample, 10% to 13% are singletons; the top ten hold just over 2%.

The TCR comes from a child younger than 10 with inherited bone marrow failure, due to receive a stem cell transplant. This chain joins TRBV10-3 and TRBJ1-4; no clear D. Specimen: PBMCs, collected before TCRalphabeta/CD19-depleted stem cell transplant. The CDR3 reads CAISGNRAKDGEKLFF. CDR3 sequence (DNA): TGTGCCATCAGTGGGAACCGGGCCAAAGACGGGGAAAAACTGTTTTTT.